Each of the 19 T cell receptor beta chains below was sequenced from the same sample in a study of response to subunit inactivated influenza vaccine. TCRdb re-analysed the RT-PCR reads in MiXCR, keeping a single row per CDR3 protein. The table lists 500,000 to 600,000 distinct CDR3 sequences, around 13% of them singletons. Sequenced material: PBMCs from blood, taken roughly 45 days after vaccination. These receptors were obtained from a man in his forties or fifties who received an inactivated influenza vaccine.

This clonotype was seen many times. The V and J genes are TRBV20-1 and TRBJ2-3; no firm D call. This CDR3 spans 15 amino acids. The V gene's germline CDR1 is DFQATT and CDR2 SNEGSKA (reference sequence). V gave up 3 bases and J gave up 0 bases, with 13 bases separating them. The CDR3 DNA reads as TGCAGTGCTAGCCCGTTCGCTGGGAGCACAGATACGCAGTATTTT. Its protein is CSASPFAGSTDTQYF.

The genes are TRBV15 and TRBJ2-2; D call uncertain. Germline CDR1 is LNHNV and CDR2 is YYDKDF (reference sequence). The CDR3 sequence is 13 residues long. V lost 2 bases and J lost 7, with 8 bases in between. The CDR3 DNA reads TGTGCCACCAGCAGATCAGATGTCGGGGAGCTGTTTTTT. Translated: CATSRSDVGELFF.

This chain's CDR3 is CASSYTKGLAEIYNEQFF. In DNA, the CDR3 is TGTGCCAGCAGTTACACAAAGGGACTAGCGGAAATCTACAATGAGCAGTTCTTC. The chain joins TRBV6-2 or TRBV6-3 to TRBJ2-1; 11 bases line up with TRBD2. The CDR3 totals 18 residues. V was clipped by 2 bases and J by 3 bases; unmatched bases: 9. The germline V gene encodes CDR1 MNHEY and CDR2 SVGEGT.

This rearrangement joins TRBV7-9 to TRBJ1-2, with 7 bases aligning to TRBD1. This CDR3 is 12 amino acids long. Trimming removed 11 bases from V and 8 bases from J; junction bases left unmatched: 11. Germline V gene data show CDR1 as SEHNR and CDR2 as FQNEAQ (reference sequence). The CDR3 nucleotides are TGTGCCTTCAGGGGGGCTGGCGGAGGCTACACCTTC. Translated, it gives CAFRGAGGGYTF. Filled out from reference TRBV7-9 and TRBJ1-2, the complete variable domain reads DTGVSQNPRHKITKRGQNVTFRCDPISEHNRLYWYRQTLGQGPEFLTYFQNEAQLEKSRLLSDRFSAERPKGSFSTLEIQRTEQGDSAMYLCAFRGAGGGYTFGSGTRLTVV.

This clonotype was detected ten times or more. The V call is TRBV20-1, the J call TRBJ1-1; 7 bases align to TRBD1. The germline gives CDR1 DFQATT, CDR2 SNEGSKA (reference sequence). The CDR3 extends over 14 amino acids. The ends lost 5 bases at V and 4 bases at J; junction bases unmatched: 10. The DNA of the CDR3 is TGCAGTGCTCCACGACAGGCAGGGGGCACTGAAGCTTTCTTT. Translation: CSAPRQAGGTEAFF.

This clonotype was seen a handful of times. V and J are TRBV7-2 and TRBJ1-1, with D perhaps matching TRBD1 (5 bases). Deletions cut 3 bases from V and 11 bases from J, with 10 bases between. The germline CDR1 and CDR2 sequences are SGHTA and FQGNSA. This CDR3 comprises 11 residues. The CDR3 DNA reads as TGTGCCAGCAGCTTGGAGGGGAGCGCTTTCTTT. Amino acid sequence: CASSLEGSAFF.

The genes are TRBV28 and TRBJ2-4, with 8 bases lining up with TRBD1. The junction had 8 bases not matched to a gene; V was cut back by 5 bases and J by 8 bases. CDR3 length: 14 amino acids. Germline CDR1 MDHEN, CDR2 SYDVKM. In DNA, the CDR3 is TGTGCCAGCAGTCGCTGGACAGGGAAGGACATTCAGTACTTC. Encoded protein: CASSRWTGKDIQYF.

This clonotype was seen at least ten times. The chain joins TRBV12-3 or TRBV12-4 to TRBJ2-5, with D unresolved. Trimming stripped 5 bases from V and 5 bases from J, with 9 bases between. This CDR3 region has 12 residues. The chain's CDR3 is CASSDSRETQYF. CDR3 nucleotide sequence: TGTGCCAGCAGTGACTCCCGGGAGACCCAGTACTTC.

The gene calls are TRBV11-1 and TRBJ2-3; 10 bases are shared with TRBD2. The germline gives CDR1 SGHAT, CDR2 FQDESV (reference sequence). The CDR3 has 18 amino acids. J gave up 5 bases and V 4 bases, and 15 bases lay outside the gene matches. The CDR3 loop reads CASSSLLAGFAWKDTQYF. The CDR3 coding sequence is TGTGCCAGCAGCTCCCTACTAGCGGGATTCGCCTGGAAAGATACGCAGTATTTT.

This clonotype was observed at least ten times. V usage is TRBV7-9 and J usage is TRBJ2-7; a possible D gene is TRBD1 (6 bases). The CDR3 covers 17 residues. CDR1 and CDR2 from the germline V gene are SEHNR and FQNEAQ (reference sequence). The V gene lost 1 base and the J gene lost 0 bases, with 16 bases spanning the gap. Here the CDR3 DNA reads TGTGCCAGCAGCTTAGGGGGGCCTGGAAGGAGCTCCTACGAGCAGTACTTC. This encodes CASSLGGPGRSSYEQYF.

This clonotype was counted ten times or more. J is TRBJ2-3 and V is TRBV5-5, with D perhaps TRBD2 (5 bases). The V and J ends lost 1 base and 2 bases respectively, with 11 bases between them. This CDR3 contains 15 residues. Germline-derived CDR1 and CDR2 are SGHKS and YYEKEE (reference sequence). The DNA for the CDR3 is TGTGCCAGCAGCTTGATCGAGCGGCTCACAGATACGCAGTATTTT. Its translation: CASSLIERLTDTQYF.

This clonotype was observed a handful of times. The chain combines TRBV7-2 with TRBJ2-5; 7 nucleotides agree with TRBD2. Trimming took 2 bases from V and 2 from J; bases not matched to a gene: 5. The CDR3 is 15 amino acids. CDR1 is SGHTA and CDR2 is FQGNSA in the germline V gene. This chain's CDR3 is CASSLPSGVQETQYF. The CDR3 DNA reads TGTGCCAGCAGCTTACCTAGCGGAGTACAAGAGACCCAGTACTTC.

This clonotype was recorded only once. CDR3 loop: CAFSLTWTSGRISYNEQFF. CDR3 in DNA: TGTGCCTTCAGTTTAACGTGGACTAGCGGGAGGATCTCCTACAATGAGCAGTTCTTC. The chain recombines TRBV12-3 or TRBV12-4 with TRBJ2-1; 14 nucleotides agree with TRBD2. The CDR3 has 19 amino acids. With 11 bases clipped from V and 0 bases from J, the junction kept 15 bases outside the gene matches.

Only a few counts were recorded for this clonotype. V usage is TRBV27 and J usage is TRBJ2-1; 11 bases agree with TRBD2. Germline loops: CDR1 MNHEY, CDR2 SMNVEV (reference sequence). V shed 3 bases, J shed 5 bases, and the junction held 9 bases outside the gene matches. The CDR3 contains 17 residues. CDR3 coding DNA: TGTGCCAGCAGTTTCGACCGTAGCGGGAGGGCCCACAATGAGCAGTTCTTC. This gives the protein CASSFDRSGRAHNEQFF.

This clonotype was seen many times. This chain connects TRBV27 to TRBJ2-1; D is perhaps TRBD2 (5 bases). The CDR3 has 13 amino acids. Germline V gene sequence: CDR1 MNHEY, CDR2 SMNVEV (reference sequence). Trimming pared 0 bases from V and 10 bases from J, leaving 10 bases between. The chain's CDR3 is CASSLSADGEQFF. CDR3 coding DNA: TGTGCCAGCAGTTTATCAGCGGATGGGGAGCAGTTCTTC.

CDR3 protein: CASSLVAGSDTQYF. The CDR3 DNA follows: TGTGCCAGCAGCTTAGTGGCGGGGTCAGATACGCAGTATTTT. The chain has TRBV7-9 and TRBJ2-3; D might be TRBD2 (6 bases). This CDR3 contains 14 residues. Trimming removed 1 base at V and 4 bases at J, with 9 bases between. CDR1 is SEHNR, CDR2 FQNEAQ, per germline (reference sequence). The full variable domain, completed using reference TRBV7-9 and TRBJ2-3, is DTGVSQNPRHKITKRGQNVTFRCDPISEHNRLYWYRQTLGQGPEFLTYFQNEAQLEKSRLLSDRFSAERPKGSFSTLEIQRTEQGDSAMYLCASSLVAGSDTQYFGPGTRLTVL.

This clonotype showed up many times. V is TRBV12-3 or TRBV12-4 and J is TRBJ1-4; possible D gene TRBD1, 6 bases. This CDR3 contains 15 residues. V lost 8 bases to trimming and J lost 10 bases, with 23 bases between them. The CDR3 bases are TGTGCCAGCTGCCCTGAGGGGGGAGTGGCTGGAAAACTGTTTTTT. This encodes CASCPEGGVAGKLFF.

As to this clonotype: The junction shows a germline mismatch at one end, possibly a read error. The chain links TRBV7-7 to TRBJ2-2; D possibly corresponds to TRBD2 (5 bases). Germline CDR1 SSHAT, CDR2 FNYEAQ (reference sequence). The CDR3 is made up of 17 amino acids. CDR3 sequence (DNA): TGTGCTAGCAGCTTGAACGTAGCGTATACGAACACCGGGGAGCTGTTTTTT. This codes for CASSLNVAYTNTGELFF.

This clonotype has a handful of counts. This rearrangement joins TRBV20-1 to TRBJ2-5; D might be TRBD1 or TRBD2, each matching 5 bases. The germline CDR1 and CDR2 sequences are DFQATT and SNEGSKA (reference sequence). V was clipped by 5 bases and J by 5 bases, with 18 bases between them. CDR3 size: 14 residues. CDR3 coding DNA: TGCAGTGCTCCCCGGGACCTTCTGAGGGAGACCCAGTACTTC. This encodes CSAPRDLLRETQYF.